This T cell receptor beta chain was identified in a study of T cell repertoires in cytomegalovirus infection. Study as a whole: Indicated by public TCR beta signatures were CMV infection and matching HLA type.

Using its own MiXCR run on the reads, TCRdb lists one record per CDR3 protein. The table lists hundreds of thousands of distinct CDR3 sequences, roughly 42% of them singletons, with about 45% in the top ten. Concerning this clonotype itself: Antigen specificity is unknown.

The CDR3 has 15 amino acids. Germline V lookup: CDR1 DFQATT, CDR2 SNEGSKA (reference sequence). J was trimmed by 2 bases and V by 4 bases; bases with no gene match: 3. General study results and limits: The response measured ex vivo was dominated by TCR beta clonotypes (HLA-C-restricted and CMV-specific). Summed frequency of public TCR beta families distinguished CMV carriers with the relevant HLA.

Specimen: cultured PBMCs, collected from culture after CMV antigen stimulation. This sequence originates from a human donor in good health (CMV status not recorded). Some clones in this sample may be carry-over from other donors' samples. The chain recombines TRBV20-1 with TRBJ2-3; 13 bases are shared with TRBD2. The DNA of the CDR3 is TGCAGTGCTACACTAGCGGGAGGGCCCACAGATACGCAGTATTTT. It is translated as CSATLAGGPTDTQYF.